The T cell receptor beta chain described here comes from a study of T cell changes during pregnancy in multiple sclerosis. The table lists this clone with a count of one. From germline, CDR1 is MNHNS and CDR2 SASEGT. Trimming at V came to 2 bases and at J to 2 bases, leaving 2 bases not matched to a gene. The CDR3 extends over 15 amino acids. The table came from immunoSEQ multiplex PCR; TCRdb's copy has only in-frame clones and leaves some out. The sample records 40,000 or so clones, more than 85% being singletons. V is TRBV6-1 and J is TRBJ2-5; 10 bases are shared with TRBD2. Here the sequenced sample was CD8+ T cells from peripheral blood mononuclear cells, taken in the first trimester of pregnancy. This TCR was sampled from a female donor with multiple sclerosis, enrolled in a pregnancy study. The CDR3 DNA reads as TGTGCCAGCAGTGAACTAGCGGGGGATCAAGAGACCCAGTACTTC. This gives the protein CASSELAGDQETQYF.